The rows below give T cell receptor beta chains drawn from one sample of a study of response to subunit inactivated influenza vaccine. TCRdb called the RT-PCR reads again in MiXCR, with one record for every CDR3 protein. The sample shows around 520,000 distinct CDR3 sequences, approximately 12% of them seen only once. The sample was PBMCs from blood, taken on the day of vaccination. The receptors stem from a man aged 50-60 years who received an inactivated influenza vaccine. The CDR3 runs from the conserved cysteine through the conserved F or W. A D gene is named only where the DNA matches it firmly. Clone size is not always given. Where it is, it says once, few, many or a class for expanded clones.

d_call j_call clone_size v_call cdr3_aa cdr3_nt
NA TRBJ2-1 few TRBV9 CASSVGDTGNSYNEQFF TGTGCCAGCAGCGTAGGGGACACAGGGAACTCCTACAATGAGCAGTTCTTC
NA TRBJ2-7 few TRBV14 CASSQDLWGLEQYF TGTGCCAGCAGCCAAGATCTTTGGGGGCTCGAGCAGTACTTC
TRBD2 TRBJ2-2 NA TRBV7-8 CASSHTPFSGVNTGELFF TGTGCCAGCAGCCATACACCCTTTAGCGGGGTAAACACCGGGGAGCTGTTTTTT
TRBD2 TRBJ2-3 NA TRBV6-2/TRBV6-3 CASRELAGGPNTQYF TGTGCCAGCAGAGAGTTAGCGGGGGGGCCAAATACGCAGTATTTT
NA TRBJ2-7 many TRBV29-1 CSVEAGSYEQYF TGCAGCGTTGAAGCAGGTTCCTACGAGCAGTACTTC
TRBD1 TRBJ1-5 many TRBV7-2 CASSFGTGRNQPQHF TGTGCCAGCAGCTTCGGGACAGGGAGAAATCAGCCCCAGCATTTT
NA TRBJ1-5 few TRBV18 CASSLAGAQPQHF TGTGCCAGCTCACTTGCAGGGGCACAGCCCCAGCATTTT
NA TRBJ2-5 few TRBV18 CASSPLKETQYF TGTGCCAGCTCACCACTTAAAGAGACCCAGTACTTC
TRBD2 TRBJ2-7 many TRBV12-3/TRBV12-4 CASSETSGLVEQYF TGTGCCAGCAGCGAGACTAGCGGTTTGGTCGAGCAGTACTTC
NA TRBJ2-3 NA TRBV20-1 CSARPSRDLRAYF TGCAGTGCTAGACCCTCCCGGGACCTCAGGGCGTATTTT
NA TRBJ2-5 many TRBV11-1 CASSSRQTSRGTQYF TGTGCCAGCAGCTCCCGACAGACGTCCAGAGGGACCCAGTACTTC
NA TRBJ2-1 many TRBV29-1 CSVDTSQGLTIF TGCAGCGTAGACACAAGCCAGGGCCTAACAATCTTC
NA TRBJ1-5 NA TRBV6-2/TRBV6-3 CASSFPGPNQPQHF TGTGCCAGCAGTTTCCCAGGGCCGAATCAGCCCCAGCATTTT
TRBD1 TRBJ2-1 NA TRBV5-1 CASSSGTGGFNEQFF TGCGCCAGCAGTTCCGGGACAGGGGGATTTAATGAGCAGTTCTTC
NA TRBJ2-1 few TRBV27 CASSFRLVGEQFF TGTGCCAGCAGTTTTCGACTAGTTGGCGAGCAGTTCTTC
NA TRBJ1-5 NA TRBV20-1 CSASMEKYQPQHF TGCAGTGCTAGTATGGAGAAGTATCAGCCCCAGCATTTT
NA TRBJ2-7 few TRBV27 CASSLIPGSSYEQYF TGTGCCAGCAGTTTAATTCCAGGGTCGTCTTACGAGCAGTACTTC
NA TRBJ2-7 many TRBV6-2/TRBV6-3 CASGRTFYEQYF TGTGCCAGCGGTCGAACATTCTACGAGCAGTACTTC
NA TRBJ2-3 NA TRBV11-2 CASSLAQPGRITDTQYF TGTGCCAGCAGCTTAGCCCAACCCGGGCGGATTACAGATACGCAGTATTTT
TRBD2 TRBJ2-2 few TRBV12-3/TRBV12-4 CASSQTSGYTGELFF TGTGCCAGCAGCCAAACTAGCGGTTACACCGGGGAGCTGTTTTTT
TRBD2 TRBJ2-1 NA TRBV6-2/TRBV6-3 CASRKLAPVGEQFF TGTGCCAGCAGGAAACTAGCGCCTGTAGGTGAGCAGTTCTTC
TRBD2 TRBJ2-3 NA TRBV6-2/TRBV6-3 CASSYSRREGYTDTQYF TGTGCCAGCAGTTACTCGAGGCGGGAGGGTTACACAGATACGCAGTATTTT
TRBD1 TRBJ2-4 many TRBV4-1 CASSQDRDSFLQYF TGCGCCAGCAGCCAAGATAGGGACAGTTTTCTTCAGTACTTC
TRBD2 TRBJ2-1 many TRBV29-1 CSVVPRGLGFNEQFF TGCAGCGTTGTCCCGAGGGGACTAGGCTTCAATGAGCAGTTCTTC
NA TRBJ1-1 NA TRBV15 CATSGDRRRTEAFF TGTGCCACCAGCGGAGACCGCCGACGCACTGAAGCTTTCTTT
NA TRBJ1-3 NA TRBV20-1 CSAWTTVGNTIYF TGCAGTGCTTGGACGACGGTAGGAAACACCATATATTTT
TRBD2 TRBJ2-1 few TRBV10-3 CAIRTLAEVGEQFF TGTGCCATCAGGACACTAGCGGAGGTGGGTGAGCAGTTCTTC
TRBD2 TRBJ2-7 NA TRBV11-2 CASSLMPGLAGSYEQYF TGTGCCAGCAGCTTAATGCCGGGACTAGCGGGCTCCTACGAGCAGTACTTC
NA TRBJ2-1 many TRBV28 CASSPHRVSYNEQFF TGTGCCAGCAGTCCCCACAGGGTATCCTACAATGAGCAGTTCTTC
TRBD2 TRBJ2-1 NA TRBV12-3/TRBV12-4 CASSLRLAGFNEQFF TGTGCCAGCAGTCTCCGACTAGCGGGCTTTAATGAGCAGTTCTTC
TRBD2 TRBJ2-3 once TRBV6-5 CASSYFTSGAAADTQYF TGTGCCAGCAGTTACTTTACTAGCGGGGCGGCCGCAGATACGCAGTATTTT
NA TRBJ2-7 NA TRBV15 CATSRDRMSSATYEQYF TGTGCCACCAGCAGAGATCGAATGTCTAGCGCTACCTACGAGCAGTACTTC
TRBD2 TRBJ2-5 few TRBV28 CASSLPPSGTSGQETQYF TGTGCCAGCAGTCTTCCTCCCTCCGGGACTAGCGGTCAAGAGACCCAGTACTTC
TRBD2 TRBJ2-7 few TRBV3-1 CASSPLAGGNEQYF TGTGCCAGCAGCCCACTAGCGGGAGGGAACGAGCAGTACTTC
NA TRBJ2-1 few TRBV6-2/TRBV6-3 CASSYSVSGSSYNEQFF TGTGCCAGCAGTTACTCCGTTTCCGGGAGCTCCTACAATGAGCAGTTCTTC
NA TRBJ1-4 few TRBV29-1 CSVGWDYEKLFF TGCAGCGTGGGATGGGACTATGAAAAACTGTTTTTT
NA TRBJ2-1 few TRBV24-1 CATSDLPGALYNEQFF TGTGCCACCAGTGATTTACCGGGGGCATTGTACAATGAGCAGTTCTTC